A single sample gave rise to the 32 T cell receptor beta chains below, sequenced in a study of blood T cell repertoires in COVID-19. TCRdb keeps only in-frame clones here, not all; method: immunoSEQ multiplex PCR. This sample has fewer than 80,000 clones, with 90% found just once. Material: peripheral blood. These receptors all come from a human donor in a cohort sampled during active COVID-19.

V and J are TRBV10-2 and TRBJ1-4; no reliable D call. The V gene's germline CDR1 is WSHSY and CDR2 SAAADI. The V gene lost 4 bases and the J gene lost 2 bases, with 8 bases spanning the gap. CDR3 size: 14 residues. In DNA form, the CDR3 reads TGCGCCAGCAGTGGGAGGGCCACTAATGAAAAACTGTTTTTT. Encoded protein: CASSGRATNEKLFF.

This sequence joins TRBV7-9 and TRBJ1-2; a possible D gene is TRBD1 (5 bases). Trimming cost V 4 bases and J 3 bases, with 18 bases left between them. Germline CDR1 reads SEHNR; CDR2 reads FQNEAQ (reference sequence). The length of the CDR3 is 16 residues. The CDR3 nucleotides are TGTGCCAGCAGCTCCATGGGCCCCCCGACAGACTATGGCTACACCTTC. Encoded protein: CASSSMGPPTDYGYTF.

The chain employs TRBV6-2 or TRBV6-3 and TRBJ1-2, with 7 bases identical to TRBD1. The germline V gene encodes CDR1 MNHEY and CDR2 SVGEGT. Germline trimming cut 4 bases from V and 5 bases from J; bases unmatched to any gene: 7. There are 14 residues in the CDR3. The CDR3 region has the DNA TGTGCCAGCAGTTCCCCCGGGACAGCATATGGCTACACCTTC. Amino acid sequence: CASSSPGTAYGYTF.

The V gene is TRBV27, the J gene TRBJ1-1; no firm D call. The CDR3 runs 14 residues. Trimming took off 3 bases at V and 0 bases at J, with 8 bases between the two ends. Germline assignment: CDR1 MNHEY and CDR2 SMNVEV (reference sequence). The CDR3 bases are TGTGCCAGCAGTTTCCACAGCATGAACACTGAAGCTTTCTTT. As protein: CASSFHSMNTEAFF.

This clone was seen more than once but under ten times. V and J are TRBV3-1 (or the pseudogene TRBV3-2) and TRBJ1-5; TRBD1 aligns across 9 bases. V lost 1 base, J lost 3 bases, and 1 base stayed unmatched. Germline V CDR1 and CDR2: LGHDT, YNNKEL (reference sequence). This CDR3 is built from 15 residues. The CDR3 sequence: CASSQGDRDNQPQHF. DNA of the CDR3: TGTGCCAGCAGCCAAGGGGACAGGGACAATCAGCCCCAGCATTTT.

The chain links TRBV7-3 to TRBJ2-1; D perhaps matches TRBD2 (5 bases). Germline assignment: CDR1 SGHTA and CDR2 FQGTGA. This CDR3 has 13 residues. Trimming cost V 5 bases and J 9 bases, with 14 bases left between them. CDR3 sequence: CASSRYSGSEQFF. The CDR3 nucleotides are TGTGCCAGCAGCCGCTACAGTGGGAGTGAGCAGTTCTTC.

This chain links TRBV28 with TRBJ2-7; 7 bases match TRBD1. The CDR3 has 14 residues. The germline V gene has CDR1 MDHEN and CDR2 SYDVKM. The V and J ends lost 5 bases and 2 bases, in that order; junction bases with no gene match: 6. The CDR3 coding sequence is TGTGCCAGCAGTATTCGACAGGGCACCTACGAGCAGTACTTC. It yields the protein CASSIRQGTYEQYF.

This rearrangement joins TRBV6-1 to TRBJ1-1; D is unresolved. This CDR3 region has 16 residues. The ends were cut back, 0 bases at V and 1 base at J, with 12 bases in the middle. In germline, CDR1 is MNHNS, CDR2 SASEGT. CDR3 sequence (DNA): TGTGCCAGCAGTGAAGCAGGGAGGCATGGGAACACTGAAGCTTTCTTT. Its translation is CASSEAGRHGNTEAFF.

The CDR3 loop is CASSLRYSNQPQHF. The CDR3 nucleotides read TGTGCCAGCAGCTTGAGGTATAGCAATCAGCCCCAGCATTTT. The J gene is TRBJ1-5, the V gene TRBV7-8; D not resolved. The V gene's germline CDR1 is SGHVS and CDR2 FQNEAQ. This CDR3 is built from 14 residues. The V end was cut by 3 bases, the J end by 0 bases, with 6 bases between.

The genes are TRBV28 and TRBJ2-1; a possible D gene is TRBD2 (5 bases). The germline V and J ends were trimmed by 7 bases and 7 bases, with 17 bases remaining between them. The CDR3 has 14 amino acids. The V gene's germline CDR1 is MDHEN and CDR2 SYDVKM. DNA for the CDR3: TGTGCCAGCATAGGGCGGAAACCGGGGAATGAGCAGTTCTTC. Its protein is CASIGRKPGNEQFF.

This clone was detected a few times. This chain connects TRBV7-9 to TRBJ2-7; 9 bases match TRBD2. With V trimmed by 3 bases and J by 5 bases, 11 bases remained unmatched. Germline loops: CDR1 SEHNR, CDR2 FQNEAQ (reference sequence). The CDR3 length is 16 residues. The CDR3 DNA follows: TGTGCCAGCAGCTTCCGCGGGGGGACTAGCCCCAACGAGCAGTACTTC. Translation: CASSFRGGTSPNEQYF.

The J gene is TRBJ1-6, the V gene TRBV19, with D perhaps TRBD1 (6 bases). Germline values: CDR1 LNHDA, CDR2 SQIVND (reference sequence). Trimming shortened V by 3 bases and J by 9 bases, and 12 bases separated the two germline ends. The CDR3 is made up of 14 amino acids. Here the CDR3 DNA reads TGTGCCAGTAGTATGTTGAAGGGGGTTTCACCCCTCCACTTT. It is translated as CASSMLKGVSPLHF.

The CDR3 region is CSASKGSMNTEAFF. DNA for the CDR3: TGCAGTGCTAGTAAGGGGTCTATGAACACTGAAGCTTTCTTT. This rearrangement joins TRBV20-1 to TRBJ1-1; perhaps TRBD1 as D (5 bases). The CDR3 is 14 residues long. V gave up 3 bases and J gave up 0 bases, with 11 bases separating them. Germline assignment: CDR1 DFQATT and CDR2 SNEGSKA (reference sequence).

The chain's CDR3 is CASSPRSAGVGEQYF. The CDR3 DNA sequence: TGTGCCAGCAGCCCGCGATCAGCGGGAGTAGGCGAGCAGTACTTC. This chain connects TRBV28 to TRBJ2-7; 8 positions match TRBD2. This CDR3 spans 15 amino acids. The V gene's germline CDR1 is MDHEN and CDR2 SYDVKM. V dropped 6 bases and J dropped 6; count of bases not matched to a gene: 13.

The CDR3 sequence: CSALAGGETQYF. CDR3 DNA: TGCAGCGCGCTAGCGGGAGGCGAGACCCAGTACTTC. This chain uses TRBV29-1 with TRBJ2-5; 11 bases are shared with TRBD2. CDR1 and CDR2 from the germline V gene are SQVTM and ANQGSEA. The CDR3 loop spans 12 amino acids. Losses at the gene ends were 7 bases for V and 5 bases for J; bases not matched to a gene: 3.

The CDR3 bases are TGCAGCGTCAGTCTACCAGGGGACTATGGCTACACCTTC. This sequence encodes CSVSLPGDYGYTF. The chain uses TRBV29-1 and TRBJ1-2; D may be TRBD1 (6 bases). V gave up 6 bases and J gave up 3 bases, with 14 bases separating them. The CDR3 has 13 residues. The germline V gene encodes CDR1 SQVTM and CDR2 ANQGSEA. Together with reference TRBV29-1 and TRBJ1-2, the CDR3 gives the full variable domain: SAVISQKPSRDICQRGTSLTIQCQVDSQVTMMFWYRQQPGQSLTLIATANQGSEATYESGFVIDKFPISRPNLTFSTLTVSNMSPEDSSIYLCSVSLPGDYGYTFGSGTRLTVV.

The chain recombines TRBV27 with TRBJ1-2; no definite D call. Germline-derived CDR1 and CDR2 are MNHEY and SMNVEV (reference sequence). V lost 6 bases and J lost 0, with 17 bases in between. This CDR3 has 16 residues. The CDR3 reads CASSRRGDMTNYGYTF. The CDR3 nucleotides are TGTGCCAGCAGCCGCCGGGGAGACATGACTAACTATGGCTACACCTTC.

This clone was found once. This chain links TRBV6-5 with TRBJ2-5; 7 bases match TRBD2. The CDR3 spans 13 residues. V was clipped by 5 bases and J by 5 bases; unmatched bases: 5. Germline V gene lookup returns CDR1 MNHEY and CDR2 SVGAGI. The CDR3 spells CASSRDYGETQYF. The CDR3 nucleotides read TGTGCCAGCAGTAGGGACTATGGGGAGACCCAGTACTTC.

The chain recombines TRBV5-6 with TRBJ2-7; 11 bases are a match to TRBD2. This CDR3 spans 15 amino acids. J was trimmed by 4 bases and V by 2 bases; bases with no gene match: 5. Germline CDR1 and CDR2: SGHDT and YYEEEE. The CDR3 DNA reads as TGTGCCAGCAGCTTAGCTAGCGGGAGGTTGTACGAGCAGTACTTC. This sequence encodes CASSLASGRLYEQYF. Full variable domain (outside the CDR3, taken from reference TRBV5-6 and TRBJ2-7): DAGVTQSPTHLIKTRGQQVTLRCSPKSGHDTVSWYQQALGQGPQFIFQYYEEEERQRGNFPDRFSGHQFPNYSSELNVNALLLGDSALYLCASSLASGRLYEQYFGPGTRLTVT.

The chain has TRBV2 and TRBJ2-5, with no clear D. This CDR3 has 13 amino acids. Trimming left V 2 bases short and J 7 bases short, with 11 bases between. The germline gives CDR1 SNHLY, CDR2 FYNNEI. For the CDR3, the DNA is TGTGCCAGCAGTGAAAGTGTAGTGCCGACCCAGTACTTC. Amino acid sequence: CASSESVVPTQYF.

The V gene is TRBV10-3, the J gene TRBJ2-1; 9 positions agree with TRBD2. The V gene's germline CDR1 is ENHRY and CDR2 SYGVKD. The CDR3 spans 13 residues. J was trimmed by 1 base and V by 9 bases; bases with no gene match: 1. The CDR3 DNA is TGTGCCATTAGCGGGGGATCCTACAATGAGCAGTTCTTC. It is translated as CAISGGSYNEQFF.

The rearrangement links TRBV5-8 to TRBJ1-5; D possibly corresponds to TRBD1 (5 bases). Germline CDR1 is SGHTS and CDR2 is YDEGEE. The V gene lost 4 bases and the J gene lost 3 bases, with 14 bases spanning the gap. The CDR3 totals 15 residues. The CDR3 coding sequence is TGTGCCAGCAGCGGTCAGGGTCTAGACAATCAGCCCCAGCATTTT. Amino acids: CASSGQGLDNQPQHF. The complete variable domain, with remaining parts taken from reference TRBV5-8 and TRBJ1-5, reads EAGVTQSPTHLIKTRGQQATLRCSPISGHTSVYWYQQALGLGLQFLLWYDEGEERNRGNFPPRFSGRQFPNYSSELNVNALELEDSALYLCASSGQGLDNQPQHFGDGTRLSIL.

This sequence joins TRBV19 and TRBJ2-7; possible D gene TRBD1, 6 bases. Trimming left V 0 bases short and J 3 bases short, with 9 bases between. Germline loops: CDR1 LNHDA, CDR2 SQIVND (reference sequence). CDR3 length equals 14 residues. CDR3 coding DNA: TGTGCCAGTAGTATAGATGGGACAAACTACGAGCAGTACTTC. It specifies CASSIDGTNYEQYF.

The chain is built from TRBV4-1 and TRBJ2-1; D not resolved. The CDR3 runs 13 residues. Germline CDR1 is MGHRA and CDR2 is YSYEKL. V shed 0 bases and J shed 3 bases, with 3 bases lying between them. The CDR3 DNA follows: TGCGCCAGCAGCCAAGATAACTACAATGAGCAGTTCTTC. This gives the protein CASSQDNYNEQFF.

The chain joins TRBV2 to TRBJ1-1, with D maybe TRBD1 (5 bases). Trimming left V 4 bases short and J 1 base short, with 10 bases between. The CDR3 extends over 14 amino acids. Germline assignment: CDR1 SNHLY and CDR2 FYNNEI. The CDR3 reads CASSALTGNTEAFF. CDR3 DNA sequence: TGTGCCAGCAGTGCACTTACAGGGAACACTGAAGCTTTCTTT.

The J gene is TRBJ2-1, the V gene TRBV6-2 or TRBV6-3; the match to TRBD2 covers 14 bases. Trimming removed 4 bases from V and 3 bases from J; junction bases left unmatched: 8. The germline V gene encodes CDR1 MNHEY and CDR2 SVGEGT. The CDR3 extends over 18 amino acids. The CDR3 DNA sequence: TGTGCCAGCAGTTCCGGGACTAGCGGGAGTCCGTTCTACAATGAGCAGTTCTTC. The encoded protein is CASSSGTSGSPFYNEQFF.

The V call is TRBV4-3, the J call TRBJ2-3; 10 bases are a match to TRBD2. Per germline, CDR1 LGHNA and CDR2 YSLEER. J was trimmed by 4 bases and V by 0 bases; bases with no gene match: 7. The CDR3 has 17 amino acids. The CDR3 region has the DNA TGCGCCAGCAGCCAAGATCGGGCTAGCGGGAGTCCAGATACGCAGTATTTT. Translated, it gives CASSQDRASGSPDTQYF.

The chain joins TRBV21-1 to TRBJ2-2; no check of the table's D call, TRBD2, against the DNA was made. TRBV21-1 is designated a pseudogene. This CDR3 region has 10 residues. CDR3: CAKRTGELFF. The DNA of the CDR3 is TGTGCCAAGCGCACCGGGGAGCTGTTTTTT.

V usage is TRBV6-5 and J usage is TRBJ1-1; weak D call: TRBD1 (6 bases). Deletions cut 7 bases from V and 10 bases from J, with 19 bases between. Germline-derived CDR1 and CDR2 are MNHEY and SVGAGI. The CDR3 totals 13 residues. CDR3 loop: CASISGGGRGAFF. In DNA form, the CDR3 reads TGTGCCAGCATCTCCGGGGGGGGGCGCGGAGCTTTCTTT.

The V gene is TRBV24-1, the J gene TRBJ2-3; D possibly corresponds to TRBD2 (6 bases). Trimming took off 4 bases at V and 5 bases at J, with 12 bases between the two ends. Per the germline V gene, CDR1 is KGHDR and CDR2 is SFDVKD. The CDR3 covers 14 residues. The CDR3 bases are TGTGCCACCAGTGAATCGGGGGTGATAGATACGCAGTATTTT. As protein: CATSESGVIDTQYF.

The chain employs TRBV28 and TRBJ2-4; 13 bases match TRBD2. The V segment lost 6 bases and the J segment 8 bases; nucleotides outside the gene matches: 4. The germline V gene encodes CDR1 MDHEN and CDR2 SYDVKM. The length of the CDR3 is 14 residues. CDR3 DNA sequence: TGTGCCAGCAGCCAGGGACTAGCGGGATACATTCAGTACTTC. Translated: CASSQGLAGYIQYF.

This clone appeared once. The chain couples TRBV9 to TRBJ2-2; D is perhaps TRBD1 (6 bases). V lost 9 bases, J lost 5 bases, and 14 bases lay in between. The CDR3 has 13 amino acids. Germline CDR1 is SGDLS and CDR2 is YYNGEE. CDR3 sequence (DNA): TGTGCCACCACGTCCCAGGGGACCGGGGAGCTGTTTTTT. It encodes CATTSQGTGELFF.